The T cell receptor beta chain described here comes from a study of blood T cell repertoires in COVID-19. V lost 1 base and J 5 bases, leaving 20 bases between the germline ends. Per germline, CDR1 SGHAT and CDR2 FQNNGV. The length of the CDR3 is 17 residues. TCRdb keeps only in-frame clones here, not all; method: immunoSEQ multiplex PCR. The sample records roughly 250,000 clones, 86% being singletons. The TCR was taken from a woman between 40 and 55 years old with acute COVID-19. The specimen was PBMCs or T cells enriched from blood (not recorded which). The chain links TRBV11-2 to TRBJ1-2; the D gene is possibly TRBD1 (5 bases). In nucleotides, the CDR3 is TGTGCCAGCAGCTTAGGGGAATGGGGGGAGTTGAAGTATGGCTACACCTTC. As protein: CASSLGEWGELKYGYTF. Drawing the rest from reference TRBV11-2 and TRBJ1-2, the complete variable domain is EAGVAQSPRYKIIEKRQSVAFWCNPISGHATLYWYQQILGQGPKLLIQFQNNGVVDDSQLPKDRFSAERLKGVDSTLKIQPAKLEDSAVYLCASSLGEWGELKYGYTFGSGTRLTVV.